The rows below give T cell receptor beta chains drawn from one sample of a study of blood T cell repertoires in COVID-19. The protocol was immunoSEQ multiplex PCR, while the TCRdb copy is restricted to in-frame clones and leaves out a portion. The table has 45,000 to 55,000 clones, roughly four fifths seen once. Sequencing was done on a sample of peripheral blood. Source of these receptors: a man in his 60s with active COVID-19. Each CDR3 is given with its conserved first and last residue. D genes are given only for firm matches. Size tells how often a clone was seen (once, few, many) or the class of an expanded clone, and some rows leave it out.

clone size: .; J gene: TRBJ1-6; D gene: .; V gene: TRBV30; CDR3 protein: CAWSRESSPLHF; CDR3 DNA: TGTGCCTGGAGTAGGGAGAGTTCACCCCTCCACTTT
clone size: .; J gene: TRBJ2-2; D gene: TRBD1; V gene: TRBV6-5; CDR3 protein: CASSSRTGPPGELFF; CDR3 DNA: TGTGCCAGCAGTTCTCGGACAGGGCCGCCCGGGGAGCTGTTTTTT
clone size: few; J gene: TRBJ1-4; D gene: .; V gene: TRBV18; CDR3 protein: CASSSDTKEKLFF; CDR3 DNA: TGTGCCAGCTCATCAGACACAAAAGAAAAACTGTTTTTT
clone size: once; J gene: TRBJ2-3; D gene: TRBD2; V gene: TRBV9; CDR3 protein: CASSQSGTSGFYSTDTQYF; CDR3 DNA: TGTGCCAGCAGCCAATCCGGGACTAGCGGGTTCTATAGCACAGATACGCAGTATTTT
clone size: .; J gene: TRBJ2-7; D gene: TRBD2; V gene: TRBV2; CDR3 protein: CASSDNGLAGSEQYF; CDR3 DNA: TGTGCCAGCAGTGATAACGGCCTAGCGGGATCCGAGCAGTACTTC
clone size: .; J gene: TRBJ2-3; D gene: TRBD2; V gene: TRBV14; CDR3 protein: CASSQLGGGATDTQYF; CDR3 DNA: TGTGCCAGCAGCCAACTAGGCGGGGGGGCCACAGATACGCAGTATTTT
clone size: once; J gene: TRBJ2-7; D gene: .; V gene: TRBV30; CDR3 protein: CAWSRGSYEQYF; CDR3 DNA: TGTGCCTGGAGCAGGGGATCCTACGAGCAGTACTTC
clone size: .; J gene: TRBJ2-3; D gene: TRBD1; V gene: TRBV7-8; CDR3 protein: CASSPGTAYSSTDTQYF; CDR3 DNA: TGTGCCAGCAGCCCAGGGACAGCCTATTCTAGCACAGATACGCAGTATTTT
clone size: .; J gene: TRBJ2-7; D gene: .; V gene: TRBV24-1; CDR3 protein: CATSDLGGSYEQYF; CDR3 DNA: TGTGCCACCAGTGATCTCGGGGGCTCCTACGAGCAGTACTTC
clone size: .; J gene: TRBJ2-3; D gene: TRBD2; V gene: TRBV3-1/TRBV3-2; CDR3 protein: CASSQAGLAGGFRTDTQYF; CDR3 DNA: TGTGCCAGCAGCCAGGCAGGACTAGCGGGAGGGTTTAGGACAGATACGCAGTATTTT
clone size: .; J gene: TRBJ1-1; D gene: TRBD1; V gene: TRBV2; CDR3 protein: CASRPGTGENTEAFF; CDR3 DNA: TGTGCCAGCAGACCCGGGACAGGTGAGAACACTGAAGCTTTCTTT
clone size: .; J gene: TRBJ1-1; D gene: .; V gene: TRBV4-3; CDR3 protein: CTSSQDLGQQTNTEAFF; CDR3 DNA: TGCACCAGCAGCCAAGATTTGGGGCAGCAAACGAACACTGAAGCTTTCTTT
clone size: once; J gene: TRBJ1-1; D gene: TRBD1; V gene: TRBV30; CDR3 protein: CAWDPSTGTTEAFF; CDR3 DNA: TGTGCCTGGGACCCCTCGACAGGGACCACTGAAGCTTTCTTT
clone size: few; J gene: TRBJ2-5; D gene: TRBD1; V gene: TRBV5-1; CDR3 protein: CASSEGQWETQYF; CDR3 DNA: TGCGCCAGCAGCGAGGGACAGTGGGAGACCCAGTACTTC
clone size: .; J gene: TRBJ1-5; D gene: TRBD1; V gene: TRBV5-8; CDR3 protein: CASSLVRGTGGGWSNQPQHF; CDR3 DNA: TGTGCCAGCAGCTTGGTGCGCGGGACAGGGGGTGGTTGGAGCAATCAGCCCCAGCATTTT
clone size: .; J gene: TRBJ1-5; D gene: .; V gene: TRBV28; CDR3 protein: CASSTPRGGHQPQHF; CDR3 DNA: TGTGCCAGCAGTACCCCGAGGGGGGGTCATCAGCCCCAGCATTTT
clone size: .; J gene: TRBJ2-7; D gene: .; V gene: TRBV12-3/TRBV12-4; CDR3 protein: CASSLGRPYEQYF; CDR3 DNA: TGTGCCAGCAGTTTAGGCAGGCCCTACGAGCAGTACTTC
clone size: .; J gene: TRBJ1-1; D gene: TRBD1; V gene: TRBV6-5; CDR3 protein: CASSYSTGEAFF; CDR3 DNA: TGTGCCAGCAGTTACTCGACAGGGGAAGCTTTCTTT